This entry lists 5 T cell receptor beta chains sequenced from one sample in a study of blood T cell repertoires in COVID-19. TCRdb's copy holds only in-frame clones and misses some; the assay was immunoSEQ multiplex PCR. The sample lists 90,000 to 110,000 clones; 65% to 90% were seen once. The sequencing input was peripheral blood. These receptors were taken from a middle-aged man with acute or convalescent COVID-19.

The gene calls are TRBV18 and TRBJ2-3, with 12 bases fitting TRBD2. V was pared by 6 bases and J by 3 bases, with 4 bases of the junction left unmatched. CDR3 length equals 15 residues. Germline CDR1 and CDR2: KGHSH and LQKENI. This CDR3 reads CASSRTSGGTDTQYF. CDR3 nucleotide sequence: TGTGCCAGCTCCCGCACTAGCGGGGGGACAGATACGCAGTATTTT.

The chain joins TRBV7-9 to TRBJ1-2; D gene unclear. Trimming shortened V by 4 bases and J by 7 bases, and 16 bases separated the two germline ends. Germline V CDR1 and CDR2: SEHNR, FQNEAQ (reference sequence). The CDR3 has 14 residues. The CDR3 spells CASSSGSEGAGYTF. DNA of the CDR3: TGTGCCAGCAGCTCGGGATCGGAGGGTGCTGGCTACACCTTC.

The V and J genes are TRBV4-1 and TRBJ2-7; 8 bases fit TRBD1. V lost 0 bases to trimming and J lost 4 bases; unmatched junction nucleotides: 5. The CDR3 contains 15 residues. Germline-derived CDR1 and CDR2 are MGHRA and YSYEKL. The chain's CDR3 is CASSQDTGGRYEQYF. CDR3 DNA: TGCGCCAGCAGCCAAGATACAGGGGGAAGATACGAGCAGTACTTC.

The rearrangement uses TRBV24-1 and TRBJ2-7, with D tentatively TRBD1 (5 bases). Germline CDR1 reads KGHDR; CDR2 reads SFDVKD. CDR3 length equals 14 residues. V lost 7 bases, J lost 6 bases, and 18 bases lay in between. CDR3 DNA: TGTGCCACCAGACCCGGGCAGGGTTGGGTCGAGCAGTACTTC. This codes for CATRPGQGWVEQYF.

This clone came up a few times. This specimen includes other DNA sequences encoding the same CDR3. CDR3 sequence: CASSMTSGSYEQYF. The DNA for the CDR3 is TGTGCCAGTAGTATGACTAGCGGATCCTACGAGCAGTACTTC. The chain carries TRBV19 and TRBJ2-7; the match to TRBD2 covers 9 bases. The CDR3 has 14 amino acids. V lost 3 bases to trimming and J lost 1 base; unmatched junction nucleotides: 1. Germline CDR1 is LNHDA and CDR2 is SQIVND (reference sequence).